This T cell receptor (beta chain) was profiled in a study of T cell responses to AZD1222 COVID-19 vaccine. Study outcomes and limitations: Spike-wide coverage was observed for vaccine-associated CD4 TCRs, with dominant responses at 160-218 and 743-854.

The method was immunoSEQ multiplex PCR; TCRdb's version includes in-frame clones alone and lacks a portion of them. The table shows about 49,000 clones, with under 85% occurring only once. The V and J ends lost 5 bases and 5 bases respectively, with 12 bases between them. Germline values: CDR1 KGHSH, CDR2 LQKENI. This CDR3 region has 13 residues. This clone was detected a few times. The antigen remains undetermined. J is TRBJ1-1 and V is TRBV18, with a weak D call TRBD1 (6 bases). This receptor was taken from an adult in good health. The sequenced sample was peripheral blood, obtained on day 0 of MenACWY control vaccination. CDR3 coding DNA: TGTGCCAGCTCAAATGGGGGGCAAACTGAAGCTTTCTTT. Its protein product is CASSNGGQTEAFF.